The rows below give T cell receptor beta chains drawn from one sample of a study of response to subunit inactivated influenza vaccine. TCRdb re-called the RT-PCR reads with MiXCR, one entry per CDR3 protein. The table shows 700,000 to 800,000 distinct CDR3 sequences, with around 18% occurring only once. The sequencing used PBMCs from blood, collected around 5 days after vaccination. These receptors were obtained from a man between 50 and 59 years old who received an inactivated influenza vaccine. CDR3s include the opening cysteine and the closing phenylalanine or tryptophan. Fields, in order: D gene, clone size, J gene, V gene, CDR3 protein, CDR3 DNA. D genes are given only for firm matches. Expanded clones get a size class; other rows say once, few or many, or leave the size out.

d_call: -
clone_size: few
j_call: TRBJ2-1
v_call: TRBV7-9
cdr3_aa: CASSLGPSRTYNEQFF
cdr3_nt: TGTGCCAGCAGCTTAGGCCCATCCAGGACCTACAATGAGCAGTTCTTC

d_call: -
clone_size: few
j_call: TRBJ2-1
v_call: TRBV12-3/TRBV12-4
cdr3_aa: CASSATQEGNYNEQFF
cdr3_nt: TGTGCCAGCAGTGCTACACAGGAGGGTAACTACAATGAGCAGTTCTTC

d_call: -
clone_size: many
j_call: TRBJ2-1
v_call: TRBV20-1
cdr3_aa: CSAIQVGNEQFF
cdr3_nt: TGCAGTGCTATACAGGTCGGGAATGAGCAGTTCTTC

d_call: TRBD2
clone_size: -
j_call: TRBJ2-3
v_call: TRBV6-2/TRBV6-3
cdr3_aa: CASSYGTSGRALRGTQYF
cdr3_nt: TGTGCCAGCAGTTACGGGACTAGCGGGAGGGCCTTGAGGGGGACGCAGTATTTT

d_call: -
clone_size: -
j_call: TRBJ2-1
v_call: TRBV20-1
cdr3_aa: CSARGSGTSYNEQFF
cdr3_nt: TGCAGTGCTAGGGGTTCCGGGACCTCCTACAATGAGCAGTTCTTC

d_call: TRBD1
clone_size: few
j_call: TRBJ1-1
v_call: TRBV7-2
cdr3_aa: CASQDRGRRTEAFF
cdr3_nt: TGTGCCAGTCAGGACAGGGGGCGTAGAACTGAAGCTTTCTTT

d_call: -
clone_size: -
j_call: TRBJ1-5
v_call: TRBV7-2
cdr3_aa: CASSLDWGGQPQHF
cdr3_nt: TGTGCCAGCAGCTTAGATTGGGGGGGTCAGCCCCAGCATTTT

d_call: -
clone_size: -
j_call: TRBJ2-3
v_call: TRBV18
cdr3_aa: CASASRADTQYF
cdr3_nt: TGTGCCAGCGCATCGAGGGCAGATACGCAGTATTTT

d_call: -
clone_size: -
j_call: TRBJ2-1
v_call: TRBV18
cdr3_aa: CASSPASLTMSGSPQFF
cdr3_nt: TGTGCCAGCTCACCAGCGAGTTTAACAATGAGCGGTTCCCCGCAGTTCTTC

d_call: -
clone_size: -
j_call: TRBJ1-1
v_call: TRBV7-2
cdr3_aa: CASSLTLMNTEAFF
cdr3_nt: TGTGCCAGCAGCTTAACCCTAATGAACACTGAAGCTTTCTTT